Each of the 11 T cell receptor beta chains below was sequenced from the same sample in a study of cytomegalovirus exposure and HLA in healthy donors. The PCR used 60 Vbeta and 13 Jbeta primers. Here immunoSEQ multiplex PCR was the method, and the copy in TCRdb shows in-frame clones only, minus some. The repertoire consists of some 120,000 clones, with roughly four fifths occurring once and the leading ten covering over 1.5%. The sample taken for sequencing was PBMCs. The receptors were gathered from a woman younger than 35 in good health and CMV-seronegative.

The rearrangement joins TRBV19 to TRBJ1-6; TRBD1 is a possible D gene (6 bases). Looked up from germline, CDR1 is LNHDA and CDR2 is SQIVND (reference sequence). The V gene lost 0 bases and the J gene lost 10 bases, with 13 bases spanning the gap. CDR3 length equals 15 residues. This CDR3 is CASSIDQGIYSPLHF. The DNA of the CDR3 is TGTGCCAGTAGTATAGATCAGGGGATTTACTCACCCCTCCACTTT.

The V call is TRBV19, the J call TRBJ1-1; D is ambiguous. Germline values: CDR1 LNHDA, CDR2 SQIVND (reference sequence). The CDR3 runs to 12 residues. V lost 3 bases and J lost 5, with 7 bases in between. CDR3 sequence (DNA): TGTGCCAGTAGTATCGGGGAGACTGAAGCTTTCTTT. Its protein is CASSIGETEAFF.

V is TRBV7-9 and J is TRBJ1-1, with D possibly TRBD1 on 6 matching bases. CDR1 and CDR2 (germline): SEHNR, FQNEAQ (reference sequence). The CDR3 sequence is 15 residues long. V was pared by 5 bases and J by 4 bases, with 17 bases between. CDR3 sequence: CASSPAPRGPTEAFF. DNA of the CDR3: TGTGCCAGCAGCCCTGCCCCCAGGGGTCCCACTGAAGCTTTCTTT.

The rearrangement uses TRBV7-2 and TRBJ1-1; D is perhaps TRBD1 (5 bases). CDR3 size: 14 residues. The germline V gene encodes CDR1 SGHTA and CDR2 FQGNSA. The V end lost 2 bases, the J end lost 1 base, and 8 bases lay between the germline ends. DNA of the CDR3: TGTGCCAGCAGCTTACAGGGCCGGAACACTGAAGCTTTCTTT. Translating it yields CASSLQGRNTEAFF.

Notes on this clone: Compared with germline, one end of the junction differs, possibly owing to a read error. The chain is built from TRBV7-9 and TRBJ2-2, with a possible D match to TRBD1 (5 bases). CDR1 is SEHNR and CDR2 is FQNEAQ in the germline V gene (reference sequence). This CDR3 comprises 13 residues. The CDR3 DNA reads TGTGCCAGCGGCTTAAGGGGCACCGGGGAGCTGTTTTTT. Protein product: CASGLRGTGELFF.

This rearrangement joins TRBV27 to TRBJ2-7; 7 nucleotides agree with TRBD1. The junction had 8 bases not matched to a gene; V was cut back by 4 bases and J by 2 bases. The CDR3 runs 15 residues. Germline CDR1 is MNHEY and CDR2 is SMNVEV (reference sequence). CDR3 nucleotide sequence: TGTGCCAGCAGTTCCCCCGGGACAGTCCCCTACGAGCAGTACTTC. This sequence encodes CASSSPGTVPYEQYF.

This chain uses TRBV5-1 with TRBJ1-3, with 7 positions matching TRBD1. With V trimmed by 3 bases and J by 3 bases, 9 bases remained unmatched. This CDR3 is 16 amino acids long. Per germline, CDR1 SGHRS and CDR2 YFSETQ. DNA of the CDR3: TGCGCCAGCAGCTGGACCGGGACAGACATTGGAAACACCATATATTTT. It yields the protein CASSWTGTDIGNTIYF.

The V gene is TRBV2, the J gene TRBJ1-1, with D possibly TRBD1 on 5 matching bases. Looked up from germline, CDR1 is SNHLY and CDR2 is FYNNEI. This CDR3 has 14 amino acids. Trimming cost V 8 bases and J 2 bases, with 15 bases left between them. CDR3 sequence (DNA): TGTGCCAGCCGGAGGGGCAAAATTAACACTGAAGCTTTCTTT. Translating it yields CASRRGKINTEAFF.

This clone was found a few times. This sequence joins TRBV19 and TRBJ1-2; D is perhaps TRBD1 (6 bases). The germline V gene has CDR1 LNHDA and CDR2 SQIVND (reference sequence). CDR3 length: 12 residues. V lost 6 bases to trimming and J lost 6 bases, with 11 bases between them. CDR3 protein: CASRRGSDGYTF. CDR3 nucleotide sequence: TGTGCCAGTAGGAGGGGGTCGGATGGCTACACCTTC.

This sequence joins TRBV19 and TRBJ1-5; TRBD1 matches at 10 bases. Germline V gene sequence: CDR1 LNHDA, CDR2 SQIVND (reference sequence). J was trimmed by 1 base and V by 6 bases; bases with no gene match: 3. CDR3 length equals 15 residues. CDR3 in amino acids: CASSPGQGSNQPQHF. The CDR3 DNA reads TGTGCCAGTAGCCCGGGACAGGGGAGCAATCAGCCCCAGCATTTT.

The genes are TRBV5-1 and TRBJ1-4; 7 nucleotides match TRBD1. This CDR3 is built from 14 residues. Germline CDR1 SGHRS, CDR2 YFSETQ. V was pared by 4 bases and J by 2 bases, with 2 bases of the junction left unmatched. This CDR3 reads CASSPGQTNEKLFF. In nucleotides, the CDR3 is TGCGCCAGCAGCCCGGGACAGACTAATGAAAAACTGTTTTTT.